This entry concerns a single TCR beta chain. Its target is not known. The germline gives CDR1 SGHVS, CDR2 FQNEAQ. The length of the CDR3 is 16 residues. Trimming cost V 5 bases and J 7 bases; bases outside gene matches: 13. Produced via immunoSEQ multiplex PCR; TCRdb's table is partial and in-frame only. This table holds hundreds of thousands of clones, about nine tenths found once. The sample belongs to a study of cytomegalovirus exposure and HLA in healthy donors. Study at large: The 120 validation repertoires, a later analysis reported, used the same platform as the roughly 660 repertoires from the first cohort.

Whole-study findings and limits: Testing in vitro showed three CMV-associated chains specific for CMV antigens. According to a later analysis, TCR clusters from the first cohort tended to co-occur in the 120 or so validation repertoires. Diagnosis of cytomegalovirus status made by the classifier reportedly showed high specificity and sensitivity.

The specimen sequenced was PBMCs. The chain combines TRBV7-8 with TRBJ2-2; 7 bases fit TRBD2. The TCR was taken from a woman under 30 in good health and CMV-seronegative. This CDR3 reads CASSTPGRTGGGELFF. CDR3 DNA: TGTGCCAGCAGCACACCGGGACGCACGGGAGGCGGGGAGCTGTTTTTT.